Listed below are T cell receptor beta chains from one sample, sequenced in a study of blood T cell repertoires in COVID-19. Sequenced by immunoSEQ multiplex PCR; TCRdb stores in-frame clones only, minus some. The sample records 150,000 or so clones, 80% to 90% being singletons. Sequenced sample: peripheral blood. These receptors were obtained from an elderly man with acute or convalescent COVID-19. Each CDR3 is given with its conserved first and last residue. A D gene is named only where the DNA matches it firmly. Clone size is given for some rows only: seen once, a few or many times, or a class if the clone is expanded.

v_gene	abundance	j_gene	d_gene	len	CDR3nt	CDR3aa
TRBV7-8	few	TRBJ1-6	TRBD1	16	TGTGCCAGCAGCAACAGGGGGAGCTCCTATAATTCACCCCTCCACTTT	CASSNRGSSYNSPLHF
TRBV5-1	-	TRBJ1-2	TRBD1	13	TGCGCCAGCAGCTGGGGGACAGGACCTGGCTACACCTTC	CASSWGTGPGYTF
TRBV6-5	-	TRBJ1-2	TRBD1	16	TGTGCCAGCAGTTATTCAGAGACAGGGGCTAACTATGGCTACACCTTC	CASSYSETGANYGYTF
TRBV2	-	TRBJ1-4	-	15	TGTGCCAGCGGGGGACACCGAGCAACTAATGAAAAACTGTTTTTT	CASGGHRATNEKLFF
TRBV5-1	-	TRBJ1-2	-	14	TGCGCCAGCAGCTTGATGGACGGGGGGTATGGCTACACCTTC	CASSLMDGGYGYTF
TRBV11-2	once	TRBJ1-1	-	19	TGTGCCAGCAGCTTAGAGCGCGGGGGATGGTTAAGGGCGACTACTGAAGCTTTCTTT	CASSLERGGWLRATTEAFF
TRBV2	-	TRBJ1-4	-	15	TGTGCCAGCAGTGATGCCTCGGGTCTGAGGGAAAAACTGTTTTTT	CASSDASGLREKLFF
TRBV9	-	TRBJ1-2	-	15	TGTGCCAGCAGCGTAGCGCCAGGGGTAGACTATGGCTACACCTTC	CASSVAPGVDYGYTF
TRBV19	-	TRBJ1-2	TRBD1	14	TGTGCCAGTAGTCCAGGGGGCGCGAGCTATGGCTACACCTTC	CASSPGGASYGYTF
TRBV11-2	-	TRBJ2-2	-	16	TGTGCCAGCAGCTTCAATTTGGCAGCGAACACCGGGGAGCTGTTTTTT	CASSFNLAANTGELFF
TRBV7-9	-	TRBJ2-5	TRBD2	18	TGTGCCAGCAGCCTAGGGAGAACGGGACTAGCGGGCGAAGAGACCCAGTACTTC	CASSLGRTGLAGEETQYF
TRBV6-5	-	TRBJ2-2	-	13	TGTGCCAGCGAGTCGGTGAGCACCGGGGAGCTGTTTTTT	CASESVSTGELFF
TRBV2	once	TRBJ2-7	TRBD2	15	TGTGCCAGCAGTGAAGAGCGGGGGGGCCCCTACGAGCAGTACTTC	CASSEERGGPYEQYF
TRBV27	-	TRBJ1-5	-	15	TGTGCCAGCAGTCCCAGGACAGATAGCAATCAGCCCCAGCATTTT	CASSPRTDSNQPQHF
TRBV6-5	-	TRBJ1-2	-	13	TGTGCCAGCAGGGGTACAGGGAAGGGCGGCTACACCTTC	CASRGTGKGGYTF
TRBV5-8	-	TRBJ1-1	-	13	TGTGCCAGCAGCTTGCTAGGGGGAACTGAAGCTTTCTTT	CASSLLGGTEAFF
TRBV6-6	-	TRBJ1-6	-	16	TGTGCCAGCAGGTGGGGTGTGGGAGGAGATAATTCACCCCTCCACTTT	CASRWGVGGDNSPLHF
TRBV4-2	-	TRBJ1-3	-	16	TGTGCCAGCAGCCCCCTACCAGGGAACTTCGGAAACACCATATATTTT	CASSPLPGNFGNTIYF
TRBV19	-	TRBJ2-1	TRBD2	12	TGTGCCAGTAGGCAGCGGGAGGATGAGCAGTTCTTC	CASRQREDEQFF
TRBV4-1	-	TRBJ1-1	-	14	TGCGCCAGCAGCCAAGAATCCAGTAACACTGAAGCTTTCTTT	CASSQESSNTEAFF
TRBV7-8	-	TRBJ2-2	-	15	TGTGCCAGCAGCTTATTCCAGCACGGGGGTTGGGAGCTGTTTTTT	CASSLFQHGGWELFF
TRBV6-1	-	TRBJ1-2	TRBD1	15	TGTGCCAGCAGTGAATCCCCTCAGGGACAGCGGGGCTACACCTTC	CASSESPQGQRGYTF
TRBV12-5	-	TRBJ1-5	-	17	TGTGCTAGTGGTTTGGTCGGGCAGGGGAAGTCGAATCAGCCCCAGCATTTT	CASGLVGQGKSNQPQHF
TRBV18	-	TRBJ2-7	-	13	TGTGCCAGCTCACCACCGTTACAGACCGAGCAGTACTTC	CASSPPLQTEQYF
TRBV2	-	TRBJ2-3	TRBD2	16	TGTGCCAGCAGAGGGGAGCGGGGGGGCCGCGCAGATACGCAGTATTTT	CASRGERGGRADTQYF
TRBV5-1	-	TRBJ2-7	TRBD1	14	TGCGCCAGCAGCTTGTTTCAGGGGGCCTACGAGCAGTACTTC	CASSLFQGAYEQYF
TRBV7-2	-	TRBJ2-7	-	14	TGTGCCAGCAGCTTAAGCAGGACTTCCTACGAGCAGTACTTC	CASSLSRTSYEQYF
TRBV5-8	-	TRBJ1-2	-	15	TGTGCCAGCAGCTTAAGGGGAGGGTTCAACTATGGCTACACCTTC	CASSLRGGFNYGYTF
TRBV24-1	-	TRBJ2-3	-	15	TGTGCCACCAGTGATTTTGGGGCAGGGCCAGATACGCAGTATTTT	CATSDFGAGPDTQYF
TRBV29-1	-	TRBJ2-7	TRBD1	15	TGCAGCGTTTCTCCAGCCGGGACAGCAACCTACGAGCAGTACTTC	CSVSPAGTATYEQYF
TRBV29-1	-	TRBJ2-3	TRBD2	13	TGCAGCGGACTAGCGGGGAACACAGATACGCAGTATTTT	CSGLAGNTDTQYF
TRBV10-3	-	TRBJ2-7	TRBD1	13	TGTGCCATCTCGGGACAGCCAGCCTACGAGCAGTACTTC	CAISGQPAYEQYF
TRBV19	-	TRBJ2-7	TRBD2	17	TGTGCCAGTAGTATAGATGGGACTAGCGGGGGGGCGGAAGAGCAGTACTTC	CASSIDGTSGGAEEQYF
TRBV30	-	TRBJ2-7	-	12	TGTGCCTGGAGTCCCCAGTCCTACGAGCAGTACTTC	CAWSPQSYEQYF
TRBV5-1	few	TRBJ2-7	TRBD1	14	TGCGCCAGCAGCTTCGGGGACAGGACCTACGAGCAGTACTTC	CASSFGDRTYEQYF
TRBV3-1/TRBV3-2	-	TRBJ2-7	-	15	TGTGCCAGCAGCCAAGCGGGTGGGAGTGGTTACGAGCAGTACTTC	CASSQAGGSGYEQYF
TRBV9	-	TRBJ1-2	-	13	TGTGCCAGCAGCGTAGCGCAGGGTGGGGGCTACACCTTC	CASSVAQGGGYTF
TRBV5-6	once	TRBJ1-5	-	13	TGTGCCAGCAGTCGCAGGGGTGGGCAGCCCCAGCATTTT	CASSRRGGQPQHF
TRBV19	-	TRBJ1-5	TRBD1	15	TGTGCCAGTAGTATTTTAGGGGGCCTCAATCAGCCCCAGCATTTT	CASSILGGLNQPQHF
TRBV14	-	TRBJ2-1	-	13	TGTGCCAGCAGCCAAGATTTACTCGGGTCGCAGTTCTTC	CASSQDLLGSQFF
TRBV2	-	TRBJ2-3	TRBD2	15	TGTGCCAGCACGGGAGCGGGAGGGCCGGTAGATACGCAGTATTTT	CASTGAGGPVDTQYF
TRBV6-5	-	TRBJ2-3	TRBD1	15	TGTGCCAGCAGCTCCGGACAGGGGCGAACAGATACGCAGTATTTT	CASSSGQGRTDTQYF
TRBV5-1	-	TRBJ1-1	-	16	TGCGCCAGCAGCCTCCACGATTTACAGGTGAACACTGAAGCTTTCTTT	CASSLHDLQVNTEAFF
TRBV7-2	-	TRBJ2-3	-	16	TGTGCCAGCAGCCCAGGGGCCAGCGGTACACAGATTACGCAGTATTTT	CASSPGASGTQITQYF
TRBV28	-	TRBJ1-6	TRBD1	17	TGTGCCAGCAGTGCCCCTTCCGGGACAGGGGATAATTCACCCCTCCACTTT	CASSAPSGTGDNSPLHF
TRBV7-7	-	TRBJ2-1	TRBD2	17	TGTGCTAGCAGCTTAGGTAGGGGACTAGCGGCCTATAATGAGCAGTTCTTC	CASSLGRGLAAYNEQFF
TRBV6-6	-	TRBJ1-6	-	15	TGTGCCAGCACCGAGGGGGGGGCCCCTAATTCACCCCTCCACTTT	CASTEGGAPNSPLHF
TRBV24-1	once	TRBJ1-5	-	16	TGTGCCACCAGTGATAGCCAGGGTTTCAGCAATCAGCCCCAGCATTTT	CATSDSQGFSNQPQHF